A selection of T cell receptor beta chains follows, all from one sample in a study of tumor T cells in aggressive B-cell lymphoma. Some clones are missing from TCRdb's copy, which holds only in-frame ones; the method was immunoSEQ multiplex PCR. Of over 120 clones listed, 80% to 90% were seen once; the top ten hold around a fifth. Input material: tumor tissue. The receptors come from an adult with diffuse large B cell lymphoma. Each CDR3 is given with its conserved first and last residue. The order of the fields is clone size, D gene, J gene, V gene, CDR3 DNA, CDR3 protein. A D gene is named only where the DNA matches it firmly. The size field is filled for only some rows; it gives once, few, many or a size class.

size: -; D: -; J: TRBJ1-2; V: TRBV5-1; DNA: TGCGCCAGCAGCTTGGGTGCGGATCTTAGGTATGGCTACACCTTC; CDR3: CASSLGADLRYGYTF
size: -; D: TRBD1; J: TRBJ1-4; V: TRBV13; DNA: TGTGCCAGCAGGAGGACAGGAGGAAAACTGTTTTTT; CDR3: CASRRTGGKLFF
size: -; D: -; J: TRBJ2-7; V: TRBV6-5; DNA: TGTGCCAGCTCGAGAGAGCTCTCCTACGAGCAGTACTTC; CDR3: CASSRELSYEQYF
size: -; D: TRBD1; J: TRBJ2-7; V: TRBV27; DNA: TGTGCCAGCAGCGCAAACCCGACAGGGCTATACTACGAGCAGTACTTC; CDR3: CASSANPTGLYYEQYF
size: -; D: -; J: TRBJ1-4; V: TRBV18; DNA: TGTGCCAGCTCACCACCGGGGCTCGCGGAAAAACTGTTTTTT; CDR3: CASSPPGLAEKLFF
size: once; D: -; J: TRBJ1-1; V: TRBV4-3; DNA: TGCGCCAGCAGCCAAGAGATGGGGGCAAGCGGCTTGGAAGCTTTCTTT; CDR3: CASSQEMGASGLEAFF
size: -; D: TRBD1; J: TRBJ2-7; V: TRBV5-1; DNA: TGCGCCAGCAGCTTTAGGACAGGCTCCTACGAGCAGTACTTC; CDR3: CASSFRTGSYEQYF
size: -; D: -; J: TRBJ2-1; V: TRBV4-1; DNA: TGCGCCAGCAGCCAAGAGGGTATAGGGGGGGGAGGCTACAATGAGCAGTTCTTC; CDR3: CASSQEGIGGGGYNEQFF
size: once; D: -; J: TRBJ2-1; V: TRBV6-5; DNA: TGTGCCAGCAGTTGGGGGGGCCTAGGAAATGAGCAGTTCTTC; CDR3: CASSWGGLGNEQFF
size: -; D: TRBD1; J: TRBJ2-1; V: TRBV7-3; DNA: TGTGCCAGCAGCTTAGGCCCGGACAGGGAGCAGTTCTTC; CDR3: CASSLGPDREQFF